Listed here are 17 T cell receptor beta chains from one sample, sequenced in a study of a mutant IDH1 vaccine in newly diagnosed glioma. These receptors are not linked to any known antigen. Measured with immunoSEQ multiplex PCR; TCRdb has only the in-frame clones, and not every one. The sample contains approximately 61,000 clones, approximately 80% of which appear only once. Time point defined: week 35, safety follow-up. Doses of 300 ug of mutant IDH1 20-mer peptide were given with topical imiquimod. The sample in question was PBMCs, obtained from a glioma patient whose treatment included an IDH1 peptide vaccine. The receptors shown here come from a man aged 35-49 years with glioma.

The rearrangement joins TRBV5-1 to TRBJ2-1; TRBD2 aligns across 15 bases. The length of the CDR3 is 16 residues. With 5 bases clipped from V and 9 bases from J, the junction kept 9 bases outside the gene matches. Germline CDR1 SGHRS, CDR2 YFSETQ. The CDR3 DNA follows: TGCGCCAGCAGGAAGAGCCGGGGACTAGCGGGGGGTGAGCAGTTCTTC. It translates to CASRKSRGLAGGEQFF.

This chain uses TRBV30 with TRBJ2-7; perhaps TRBD1 as D (5 bases). Germline loops: CDR1 GTSNPN, CDR2 SVGIG (reference sequence). V was shortened by 5 bases and J by 1 base, with 12 bases between the two germline ends. This CDR3 has 13 amino acids. The CDR3 DNA is TGTGCCTGGGGGGCGACCTCATCCTACGAGCAGTACTTC. Protein sequence: CAWGATSSYEQYF.

The rearrangement joins TRBV28 to TRBJ2-7, with D possibly matching TRBD1 (5 bases). The CDR3 has 12 residues. The V end lost 6 bases, the J end lost 4 bases, and 10 bases lay between the germline ends. CDR1 is MDHEN and CDR2 is SYDVKM in the germline V gene. This chain's CDR3 is CASRAGLYEQYF. CDR3 coding DNA: TGTGCCAGCAGAGCAGGGTTATACGAGCAGTACTTC.

This chain connects TRBV19 to TRBJ2-2, with 7 bases aligning to TRBD1. This CDR3 spans 15 amino acids. V was pared by 4 bases and J by 5 bases, with 7 bases of the junction left unmatched. Germline loops: CDR1 LNHDA, CDR2 SQIVND (reference sequence). The CDR3 region has the DNA TGTGCCAGTAGTAGACGACAGGGTGGAACCGGGGAGCTGTTTTTT. Protein product: CASSRRQGGTGELFF.

The rearrangement uses TRBV6-5 and TRBJ2-3, with TRBD2 identical over 11 bases. With 6 bases clipped from V and 4 bases from J, the junction kept 3 bases outside the gene matches. CDR3 length: 14 residues. Germline V gene sequence: CDR1 MNHEY, CDR2 SVGAGI. CDR3 coding DNA: TGTGCCAGCAGCCGGGGACTAGCGGCAGATACGCAGTATTTT. Its protein product is CASSRGLAADTQYF.

This chain connects TRBV7-2 to TRBJ1-1; D remains ambiguous. The germline V and J ends were trimmed by 6 bases and 1 base, with 21 bases remaining between them. The CDR3 consists of 17 residues. Germline values: CDR1 SGHTA, CDR2 FQGNSA. The CDR3 reads CASSVRLRDRPNTEAFF. The CDR3 DNA reads TGTGCCAGCAGTGTTCGCCTAAGGGATAGGCCGAACACTGAAGCTTTCTTT. Together with reference TRBV7-2 and TRBJ1-1, the CDR3 gives the full variable domain: GAGVSQSPSNKVTEKGKDVELRCDPISGHTALYWYRQSLGQGLEFLIYFQGNSAPDKSGLPSDRFSAERTGGSVSTLTIQRTQQEDSAVYLCASSVRLRDRPNTEAFFGQGTRLTVV.

The chain combines TRBV5-1 with TRBJ1-1; 8 bases agree with TRBD1. The V gene's germline CDR1 is SGHRS and CDR2 YFSETQ. The CDR3 extends over 12 amino acids. The junction had 2 bases not matched to a gene; V was cut back by 4 bases and J by 6 bases. The CDR3 sequence is CASSRDRSEAFF. The CDR3 DNA is TGCGCCAGCAGCCGGGACAGGTCTGAAGCTTTCTTT.

V is TRBV7-2 and J is TRBJ2-6, with a weak D call TRBD1 (6 bases). Trimming removed 5 bases at V and 1 base at J, with 9 bases between. Germline lookup yields CDR1 SGHTA and CDR2 FQGNSA. This CDR3 is built from 15 residues. Here the CDR3 reads CASSPGHSGANVLTF. CDR3 nucleotides: TGTGCCAGCAGCCCGGGACATTCTGGGGCCAACGTCCTGACTTTC. Filled out from reference TRBV7-2 and TRBJ2-6, the complete variable domain reads GAGVSQSPSNKVTEKGKDVELRCDPISGHTALYWYRQSLGQGLEFLIYFQGNSAPDKSGLPSDRFSAERTGGSVSTLTIQRTQQEDSAVYLCASSPGHSGANVLTFGAGSRLTVL.

This chain joins TRBV4-3 and TRBJ2-5; the D is unclear. The DNA end favors TRBJ2-7, so the J call may be wrong. CDR3 size: 13 residues. Germline assignment: CDR1 LGHNA and CDR2 YSLEER. CDR3 DNA: TGCGCCAGCAGCCGAGCCCGCGCCTACGAGCAGTACTTC. Its protein product is CASSRARAYEQYF.

The chain combines TRBV11-2 with TRBJ2-3; no clear D gene. V lost 1 base and J lost 2, with 10 bases in between. The CDR3 loop spans 15 amino acids. CDR1 SGHAT and CDR2 FQNNGV come from the germline V gene. CDR3 sequence: CASSLAGSPTDTQYF. In DNA, the CDR3 is TGTGCCAGCAGCTTAGCTGGCAGCCCCACAGATACGCAGTATTTT.

This clone has more than one count but fewer than ten. The chain uses TRBV23-1 and TRBJ1-5; no reliable D call. TRBV23-1 falls under the ORF class, with uncertain function. The CDR3 extends over 16 amino acids. Trimming removed 4 bases from V and 3 bases from J, with 16 bases in between. CDR3 DNA: TGCGCCAGCAGTCCCCCGCGAGGCCCGATCAATCAGCCCCAGCATTTT. Its protein product is CASSPPRGPINQPQHF.

This clone was seen repeatedly, ten times or more. This chain uses TRBV28 with TRBJ1-2, with a possible D match to TRBD1 (5 bases). The CDR3 extends over 14 amino acids. The germline V gene encodes CDR1 MDHEN and CDR2 SYDVKM. V lost 5 bases and J lost 4, with 14 bases in between. The CDR3 sequence: CASSPPGQAYGYTF. In nucleotides, the CDR3 is TGTGCCAGCAGTCCCCCAGGGCAGGCCTATGGCTACACCTTC.

Worth noting for this clone: A read error may account for a junction end that differs from germline. This sequence joins TRBV29-1 and TRBJ1-2, with D possibly being TRBD1 (5 bases). This CDR3 is 12 amino acids long. CDR1 is SQVTM and CDR2 is ANQGSEA in the germline V gene. CDR3 protein: CNVAGQDYGYTF. DNA of the CDR3: TGCAACGTTGCAGGGCAGGACTATGGCTACACCTTC.

The table lists this clone with a few counts. This chain links TRBV19 with TRBJ1-5, with D possibly matching TRBD1 (5 bases). The CDR3 spans 15 residues. Trimming removed 4 bases from V and 0 bases from J, with 10 bases in between. Germline CDR1 and CDR2: LNHDA and SQIVND (reference sequence). CDR3: CASSNRDSSNQPQHF. CDR3 sequence (DNA): TGTGCCAGTAGTAACCGAGACAGTAGCAATCAGCCCCAGCATTTT.

This chain connects TRBV7-2 to TRBJ2-2, with D perhaps TRBD2 (7 bases). Germline V gene data show CDR1 as SGHTA and CDR2 as FQGNSA. This CDR3 is built from 17 residues. Between the trimmed V and J ends, which lost 2 bases and 5 bases, there was a span of 18 bases. In nucleotides, the CDR3 is TGTGCCAGCAGCTTAAAGGGAGGGGGATTTTGGACCGGGGAGCTGTTTTTT. Protein: CASSLKGGGFWTGELFF.

This sequence joins TRBV19 and TRBJ2-7, with a weak D call TRBD2 (5 bases). The length of the CDR3 is 13 residues. The V end was cut by 3 bases, the J end by 5 bases, with 11 bases between. Germline CDR1 reads LNHDA; CDR2 reads SQIVND (reference sequence). The DNA for the CDR3 is TGTGCCAGTAGTATCCGGGGTGGCGACGAGCAGTACTTC. It translates to CASSIRGGDEQYF.

The V call is TRBV2, the J call TRBJ2-3; D not resolved. The germline V gene has CDR1 SNHLY and CDR2 FYNNEI. This CDR3 is 14 amino acids long. V was pared by 2 bases and J by 2 bases, with 8 bases between. Here the CDR3 reads CASSESALTDTQYF. The CDR3 DNA follows: TGTGCCAGCAGTGAATCGGCTCTCACAGATACGCAGTATTTT.